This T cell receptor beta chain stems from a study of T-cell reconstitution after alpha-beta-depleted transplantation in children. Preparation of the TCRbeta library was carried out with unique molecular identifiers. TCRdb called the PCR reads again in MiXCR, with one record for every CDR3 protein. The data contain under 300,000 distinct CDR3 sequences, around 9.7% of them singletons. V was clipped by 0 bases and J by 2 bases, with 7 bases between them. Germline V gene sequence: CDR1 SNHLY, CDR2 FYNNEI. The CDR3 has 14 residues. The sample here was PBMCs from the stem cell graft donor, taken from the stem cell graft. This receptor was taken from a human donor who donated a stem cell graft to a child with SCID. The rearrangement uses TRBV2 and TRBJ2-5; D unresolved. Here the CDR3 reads CASSEARQQETQYF. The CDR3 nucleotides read TGTGCCAGCAGTGAAGCGCGCCAGCAAGAGACCCAGTACTTC.